This is a list of T cell receptor beta chains from one sample in a study of patients and donors after allogeneic stem cell transplantation. TCRdb re-called the RT-PCR reads through MiXCR, storing one row per CDR3 protein. Here the sample spans fewer than 500,000 distinct CDR3 sequences, around 16% being singletons. What was sequenced was blood, either unsorted or a sorted T cell fraction (not recorded which). The source is a human donor who was either an allogeneic HSCT recipient or a stem cell or donor lymphocyte infusion donor (not recorded which). It is not recorded whose cells these are; they may come from a transplant donor. The CDR3 runs from the conserved cysteine through the conserved F or W. The order of the fields is CDR3 protein, CDR3 DNA, J gene, V gene, D gene, clone size. D genes are given only for firm matches. Clone size is given for some rows only: seen once, a few or many times, or a class if the clone is expanded.

CASSEGQGTQYF TGTGCCAGCAGTGAGGGGCAGGGGACCCAGTACTTC TRBJ2-5 TRBV2 NA once
CASSLETGFNNEQFF TGTGCCAGCAGCTTAGAGACAGGATTCAACAATGAGCAGTTCTTC TRBJ2-1 TRBV7-9 NA NA
CASSLEQTGRGANVLTF TGTGCCAGCAGTTTAGAGCAGACAGGGCGGGGGGCCAACGTCCTGACTTTC TRBJ2-6 TRBV12-3/TRBV12-4 TRBD1 few
CASSSGFDEQFF TGTGCCAGCAGTTCGGGGTTCGATGAGCAGTTCTTC TRBJ2-1 TRBV7-3 NA NA
CASSQGAETQYF TGTGCCAGCAGCCAGGGGGCGGAGACCCAGTACTTC TRBJ2-5 TRBV7-2 TRBD1 NA
CASSPRGQGAEKLFF TGCGCCAGCAGCCCAAGGGGACAGGGGGCGGAAAAACTGTTTTTT TRBJ1-4 TRBV4-3 TRBD1 NA
CASSPRFSPREGKNIQYF TGTGCCAGCAGCCCCCGGTTTAGCCCCAGAGAGGGCAAAAACATTCAGTACTTC TRBJ2-4 TRBV3-1 NA NA
CATSRGRRGTVYEKLFF TGTGCCACCAGCAGAGGTAGACGAGGGACAGTATATGAAAAACTGTTTTTT TRBJ1-4 TRBV15 TRBD1 few
CASSGGGPIIPDTQYF TGCGCCAGCAGCGGGGGGGGCCCGATTATTCCAGATACGCAGTATTTT TRBJ2-3 TRBV5-1 NA few
CASSVTGEATGELFF TGTGCCAGCAGCGTGACAGGGGAGGCCACCGGGGAGCTGTTTTTT TRBJ2-2 TRBV7-3 TRBD1 few
CASSRRDYNEQFF TGTGCCAGCAGCCGACGGGACTACAATGAGCAGTTCTTC TRBJ2-1 TRBV3-1 NA few
CASSLEGSRNQPQHF TGTGCCAGCAGCTTGGAAGGTTCCCGGAATCAGCCCCAGCATTTT TRBJ1-5 TRBV7-6 NA NA
CSARGRRQTNTGELFF TGCAGTGCTAGAGGCCGGAGACAGACGAACACCGGGGAGCTGTTTTTT TRBJ2-2 TRBV20-1 NA few
CASRQGGFNSPLHF TGTGCCAGCAGGCAGGGAGGGTTTAATTCACCCCTCCACTTT TRBJ1-6 TRBV28 NA NA
CASSLVSGQKNTEAFF TGTGCCAGCAGCTTAGTCAGTGGGCAGAAGAACACTGAAGCTTTCTTT TRBJ1-1 TRBV7-2 NA NA
CAWSEGRLQETQYF TGTGCCTGGAGTGAGGGGAGGCTACAAGAGACCCAGTACTTC TRBJ2-5 TRBV30 NA few
CASSWGTGELFF TGTGCCAGCAGTTGGGGAACCGGGGAGCTGTTTTTT TRBJ2-2 TRBV12-3/TRBV12-4 NA many
CASSLTGRDNQPQHF TGTGCCAGCAGTCTTACGGGCAGAGACAATCAGCCCCAGCATTTT TRBJ1-5 TRBV7-8 NA many
CASSLRRPDLAKNIQYF TGTGCCAGCAGCTTGAGGCGCCCCGACTTAGCCAAAAACATTCAGTACTTC TRBJ2-4 TRBV7-9 NA NA
CASSLRWGFYGYTF TGCGCCAGCAGCCTCCGATGGGGGTTCTATGGCTACACCTTC TRBJ1-2 TRBV5-1 NA NA
CASSYSGTTETQYF TGTGCCAGCAGTTACTCGGGGACAACGGAGACCCAGTACTTC TRBJ2-5 TRBV6-5 NA many
CASSPRHSGANVLTF TGCGCCAGCAGCCCCCGTCACTCTGGGGCCAACGTCCTGACTTTC TRBJ2-6 TRBV5-1 NA NA
CASSSYRGRGGELFF TGTGCCAGCAGCTCTTACAGGGGGAGGGGCGGGGAGCTGTTTTTT TRBJ2-2 TRBV11-2 NA NA
CSARDRGLPGELFF TGCAGTGCTAGGGACAGGGGGCTTCCCGGGGAGCTGTTTTTT TRBJ2-2 TRBV20-1 TRBD1 few
CASSYSLQGMDGYTF TGTGCCAGCAGTTACTCCCTCCAGGGAATGGATGGCTACACCTTC TRBJ1-2 TRBV6-5 NA NA
CASSQGLQGRLYGYTF TGTGCCAGCAGCCAAGGTCTTCAGGGACGCCTCTATGGCTACACCTTC TRBJ1-2 TRBV4-2 NA many
CSGGGTSEDTQYF TGCAGCGGGGGTGGGACTAGCGAAGATACGCAGTATTTT TRBJ2-3 TRBV29-1 TRBD2 many
CATSEGVTGELFF TGTGCCACCAGTGAGGGCGTTACCGGGGAGCTGTTTTTT TRBJ2-2 TRBV24-1 NA few
CAFRTVSTDTQYF TGTGCCTTCCGGACAGTCAGCACAGATACGCAGTATTTT TRBJ2-3 TRBV30 NA NA
CASSYRDRTTYEQYF TGTGCCAGCAGTTACCGGGACAGGACGACCTACGAGCAGTACTTC TRBJ2-7 TRBV12-3/TRBV12-4 TRBD1 many
CASSLGFKGGNQPQHF TGTGCCAGCAGTTTAGGGTTCAAAGGGGGCAATCAGCCCCAGCATTTT TRBJ1-5 TRBV12-3/TRBV12-4 NA few
CASSLLGGAANEKLFF TGTGCCAGCAGCTTACTCGGAGGGGCGGCTAATGAAAAACTGTTTTTT TRBJ1-4 TRBV11-3 NA NA
CASSHTSGRLSDTQYF TGTGCCAGCAGCCATACTAGCGGGAGGCTCTCAGATACGCAGTATTTT TRBJ2-3 TRBV11-3 TRBD2 few
CASSLVAGVRTGELFF TGTGCCAGCAGCTTAGTTGCGGGGGTGAGAACCGGGGAGCTGTTTTTT TRBJ2-2 TRBV7-9 TRBD2 NA
CASSYYGRLGTEAFF TGTGCCAGCAGTTACTACGGACGCTTGGGCACTGAAGCTTTCTTT TRBJ1-1 TRBV6-5 NA many
CASSLGVYEQYF TGTGCCAGCAGCTTGGGCGTTTACGAGCAGTACTTC TRBJ2-7 TRBV5-8 NA few
CASSVGHPPYEQYF TGTGCCAGCAGCGTAGGGCACCCGCCCTACGAGCAGTACTTC TRBJ2-7 TRBV9 NA NA